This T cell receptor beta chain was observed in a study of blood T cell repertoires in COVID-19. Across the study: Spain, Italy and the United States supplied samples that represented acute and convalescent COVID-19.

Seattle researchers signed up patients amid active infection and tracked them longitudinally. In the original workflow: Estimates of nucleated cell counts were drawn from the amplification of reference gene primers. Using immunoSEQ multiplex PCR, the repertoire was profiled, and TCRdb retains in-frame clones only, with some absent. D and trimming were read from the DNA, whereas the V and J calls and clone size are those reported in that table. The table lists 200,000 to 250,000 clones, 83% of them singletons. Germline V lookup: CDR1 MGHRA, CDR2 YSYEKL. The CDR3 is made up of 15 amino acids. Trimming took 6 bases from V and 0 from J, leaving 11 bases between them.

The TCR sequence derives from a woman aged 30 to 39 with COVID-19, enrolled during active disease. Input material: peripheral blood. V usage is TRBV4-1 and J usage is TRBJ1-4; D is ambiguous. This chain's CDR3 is CASRVLGATNEKLFF. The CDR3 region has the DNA TGCGCCAGCAGAGTTTTAGGAGCAACTAATGAAAAACTGTTTTTT.